The source of this T cell receptor (beta chain) is a study of cytomegalovirus exposure and HLA in healthy donors (dated by TCRdb to 2017 to 2019). Looking at the study overall: An earlier analysis of some 550 of the donors reported 250 to 300 Gb of sequence data and about 100 million unique TCR beta sequences from about 179 million T cells. Approximately 310 gigabases of sequencing data and 70 million to 95 million unique TCR sequences made up an early release that covered approximately 650 HLA-typed donors. The genetic ancestry cluster associated with self-reported Caucasian donors included around 76% of the 398 genotyped donors. The study aimed to test whether cataloging public T cell receptors could reveal signatures of past pathogen exposure. The T cell repertoires of 670 or so subjects were profiled by immunosequencing and related to cytomegalovirus serostatus. Along with the roughly 700-subject first cohort, a separate validation cohort of over a hundred different subjects was used. To predict cytomegalovirus infection status, the study combined high-throughput TCR immunosequencing, statistical association of individual TCRs with disease status, and machine learning. A later analysis re-analyzed previously published TCR beta repertoires from 666 donors and added high-resolution HLA genotyping to study TCR occurrence patterns. The later analysis used no new phenotypic data to find candidate immune exposures, relying instead on TCR beta sequences and their occurrence across donors. An earlier analysis of 500 to 750 of the donors applied high-throughput TCR beta sequencing to assess whether each TCR beta V gene segment acted as functional or pseudogenic. Alongside the repertoire data, information on donor age, sex, ethnicity and CMV serostatus was compiled. In a later genetic analysis, genome-wide SNP genotypes for about three fifths of the roughly 670 donors were used, and that subset was treated as a discovery cohort. Every discovery cohort repertoire had been produced on one sequencing platform. HLA typing included class I and class II loci at four-digit resolution. The number of typed donors differed by locus: about 620-630 for A, B, C, DRB1 and DQB1; 522 for DQA1; approximately 600 for DPA1; and about 470 for DPB1. A few DR-DQ haplotypes were treated as single units for association and clustering because of strong linkage in the cohort. Among under 450 genotyped donors of the cohort, an average of approximately 250,000 unique TCR beta nucleotide sequences were sequenced per donor, about a sixth of them non-productive.

Regarding this clone: The antigen this receptor binds is unknown. The record has no base qualities; no much larger clone is one base away.

In total, about 650 healthy bone marrow donors made up the cohort. At the time of sampling, all cohort members were nominally healthy, though unrecorded immune exposures were likely present. The donor was CMV seronegative and belonged to the group of several hundred seronegative cohort members. Every donor gave a peripheral blood sample, and the peripheral blood mononuclear cells from that sample were used for TCR beta sequencing. Genomic DNA extraction from the blood cell samples was performed with the Qiagen DNeasy Blood Extraction Kit. Results and caveats for the whole study, not just this receptor: According to a later analysis, TCR association rates differed among HLA loci, with DRB1 alleles showing the most associated TCRs and HLA-C alleles showing the fewest. The authors suggested that the approach could potentially be generalized to other disease states and immunological phenotypes. The study gave a list of 150 to 200 TCR beta chains associated with cytomegalovirus. A cluster of highly shared sequence variants was judged likely to be a technical artifact of the sequencing pipeline. A further reported finding was that TCR beta sequences accurately predicted the HLA-A and HLA-B alleles for most subjects in the first cohort. An association between a missense DCLRE1C variant and V-gene and J-gene trimming of TCR beta chains was found in a later genetic analysis and replicated in an independent cohort. Specific HLA alleles were associated with roughly 17,000 TCR beta sequences at a false discovery rate of 0.05 in a later analysis. In a later analysis, several top co-occurrence clusters were reported to appear linked to parvovirus B19, influenza, CMV and Epstein-Barr virus. Presence/absence analyses assumed roughly uniform sequencing depth across donors, an assumption that may not hold. Strong co-occurrence of HLA alleles, especially DR and DQ, made assigning TCR associations to individual alleles difficult. For the cohort, immune exposure information was limited to CMV serostatus. In a later analysis, most CMV-associated TCR beta chains were found to appear HLA-restricted, with HLA associations seemingly driven largely by CMV exposure. Broadly in line with IMGT annotations, most TCR beta V segments showed up in productive rearrangements about 87% or about 30% of the time in an earlier analysis of 587 of the donors. Across donors, most TCR sequences were observed very rarely, whereas some public TCRs were present in many individuals. Correlated functional status among segregating V segments might reflect linkage disequilibrium, but an unknown experimental factor could not be ruled out. Compared with equally common non-associated chains, HLA-associated TCR beta chains in a later analysis were more clonally expanded and had lower generation probabilities. In a later genetic analysis, fewer N-insertions in productive TCRs were reported among donors in an Asian-associated ancestry cluster than the roughly 640-donor mean. The earlier analysis of 450 to 700 of the donors excluded about 16 rarely observed V segments, including chromosome 9 orphons, because counts were too low. Because some donors lacked HLA typing at each locus, the association tests relied only on the typed subset. In vitro tests confirmed that a few of the cytomegalovirus-associated TCR beta chains recognize cytomegalovirus antigens. The classifier was reported to diagnose cytomegalovirus status with high specificity and sensitivity in both the original cohort and the validation cohort. This cohort had only TCR beta chains sequenced, and the lack of alpha or paired-chain data limited which features could be detected.

The library was generated by the immunoSEQ multiplex PCR assay. The multiplex PCR relied on a mix of 60 forward primers for TCR Vbeta segments and 13 reverse primers for TCR Jbeta segments. Amplification of the CDR3 region of rearranged TCR beta genes was performed with a multiplex PCR assay on genomic DNA. The amplified TCR beta libraries were sequenced on the Illumina HiSeq System as 87-base-pair reads. From the authors' description of their analysis: In a later analysis, tens of millions of unique TCR beta chains were counted across the 650 to 750 repertoires, and roughly 10 million of these chains were shared by at least two donors. To remove PCR and sequencing errors, raw reads were error-corrected and collapsed into unique sequences using a nearest-neighbor algorithm that merged closely related sequences. CDR3 sequences were aligned to IMGT reference sequences to assign V, D and J gene segments. For a sequence to be retained, at least a six-nucleotide match to both a V gene segment and a J gene segment was required. A rearrangement counted as productive if the CDR3 had no stop codons and remained in frame with V and J, and every other rearrangement counted as non-productive. Following IMGT convention, CDR3 was defined as the stretch from the second conserved V-encoded cysteine up to the conserved J-encoded phenylalanine. The earlier analysis of a few hundred of the donors excluded sequences that lacked an unambiguous match to a single V gene segment. An earlier analysis of a few hundred of the donors called V segments functional above 56.7% productive rearrangements and segregating when the between-donor standard deviation exceeded 5%. A statistical classification framework was developed to diagnose cytomegalovirus status using the catalog of TCR beta chain sequences. V and J gene assignment, in a later analysis, came from comparing TCR nucleotide sequences with IMGT/GENE-DB human TR gene sequences. Using the TCRdist pipeline, a later analysis assigned CDR3 sequences along with most-parsimonious VDJ recombination scenarios. A later analysis defined each TCR beta chain by its CDR3 amino acid sequence plus V-gene family, and excluded reads lacking a unique V-gene family. As a way to deal with suspected cross-contamination and a sequencing artifact, a later analysis dropped 450 to 600 nucleotide sequences that were highly shared and had low generation probability. In a later analysis, a clonal expansion index for each public chain was calculated from normalized within-repertoire ranks of inferred template counts. In a later analysis, generation probabilities were computed using a VDJ recombination model fitted to out-of-frame rearrangements, and the results were checked against IGoR. In a later analysis, hypergeometric tests were used to score TCR-TCR, TCR-HLA and TCR-CMV co-occurrence, with a repertoire-size bias correction applied to TCR pairs. A later analysis estimated false discovery rates by permuting HLA or CMV assignments 20 times. In a later analysis, co-occurring TCRs were grouped using DBSCAN, and TCRdist sequence similarity was added for clustering within HLA-allele-positive subsets. Repertoires with fewer than 30,000 or more than 120,000 public chains, plus five repertoires with anomalous nucleotide sharing, were excluded from co-occurrence clustering. TCRdb obtained this table from immuneACCESS and retained in-frame rearrangements with V and J assigned. These tables miss some clones; where compared with another copy, unresolved V genes account for less than half of the shortfall, and the remainder is unexplained. V and J calls and clone size are given by that table; D and trimming were obtained from the DNA. The sample includes 120,000 to 150,000 clones, with about 76% observed a single time. Jointly, the top ten make up 3.1% of the sample.

This sequence was found in a female donor in good health and CMV-seronegative. Sequences were obtained from PBMCs.

The CDR3 protein: CASSPPLGLRNTGELFF. Here is the DNA: TGTGCCAGCAGCCCACCCCTGGGACTCCGGAACACCGGGGAGCTGTTTTTT. The sequence joins TRBV9 to TRBJ2-2; TRBD2 is possibly the D segment (6 matching bases). The germline V gene encodes CDR1 SGDLS and CDR2 YYNGEE. The CDR3 numbers 17 residues from cysteine through phenylalanine. Only the CDR3 DNA is retained, 51 bases long and in frame from the first base. V loses 4 bases, J loses 1 base, and the germline ends lie 17 bases apart.